This TCR beta chain was found in a study of blood T cell repertoires in COVID-19 (dated by TCRdb to about 2020). Regarding the study in general: Samples covering the acute and convalescent phases of COVID-19 were provided by collaborators in the United States, Italy and Spain. Where available, HLA class I and class II types were obtained from metadata supplied by the sample provider rather than from assay-based typing. The material from the prospective study consisted of cDNA or gDNA derived from T cells, B-cell-depleted T cells, or PBMCs. The samples were drawn from the first 160 participants of the ongoing ImmuneRACE study and from roughly 1,300 subjects provided by 6 global collaborators. Sample metadata almost always included a de-identified subject ID, COVID-19 status, age in years and sex. The repertoires were made available in a free public database intended to serve as a resource for research on the immune response to SARS-CoV-2. Subjects who had been exposed to COVID-19, were actively infected with it, or had recovered from it provided the deeply sampled blood TCRbeta repertoires that made up the dataset. The full study reports these points: The amount of clinical and demographic metadata varied by source and participant and was provided uncurated.

About this clone: The antigen it recognizes is unknown. No clone much larger than this one lies a single base away; base qualities are absent.

Via the germline V gene, CDR1 is KGHSH and CDR2 LQKENI. Clipping removes 6 bases from V and 6 bases from J, with 8 as the unmatched junction base count. Measured from the cysteine to the phenylalanine, the CDR3 is 15 residues long. Kept here is only the CDR3 DNA, which spans 45 bases and is read in frame from base 1. TCRbeta CDR3 regions were amplified from genomic DNA using the immunoSEQ Assay, a bias-controlled multiplex PCR. The paper's data handling went like this. The number of nucleated cells in each sample was estimated from the amplification of reference gene primers within the assay. To quantify the absolute abundance of each unique TCRbeta CDR3 rearrangement, sequence reads were collapsed and filtered. For each sample, productive Simpson clonality was calculated by taking the square root of Simpson's diversity index across productive rearrangements. TCRdb carries this immuneACCESS record with in-frame sequences only. Its versions omit some clonotypes, under half of them owing to an unresolved V gene in the studies checked, with the rest unexplained. V and J calls and clone size are those listed in that table; D and trimming were worked out from the DNA. This sample lists 110,000 to 150,000 clones; around 81% were detected once. Jointly, the top ten make up over 8% of the sample.

The collaborating institutions used their own protocols to collect whole blood in K2EDTA tubes. Collaborator samples were shipped for TCRbeta analysis as frozen whole blood, isolated PBMCs, or DNA extracted from either sample type. This receptor chain uses TRBV18 and TRBJ1-5; 10 bases in the junction line up with TRBD1. The TCR sequence derives from a human donor in a cohort sampled during active COVID-19. The sample taken for sequencing was peripheral blood. Here is the DNA: TGTGCCAGCTCGCTGGGACAGGGGCTAGGTCAGCCCCAGCATTTT. Translated, it gives CASSLGQGLGQPQHF.